This T cell receptor (beta chain) was retrieved from a study of T cells in Graves' hyperthyroidism and ophthalmopathy. RNA transcripts were the template for amplifying TCR beta CDR3 regions. HTBI primers drove first-round RT-PCR of the TCR CDR3. One entry per CDR3 protein results from TCRdb running MiXCR on the multiplex PCR reads. Of some 720,000 distinct CDR3 sequences in the sample, about a sixth were seen once. At least ten counts were recorded for this clonotype. Per germline, CDR1 SNHLY and CDR2 FYNNEI. V lost 9 bases and J lost 2, with 11 bases in between. The CDR3 totals 13 residues. The genes are TRBV2 and TRBJ1-5; D is unresolved. Sequencing was done on a sample of blood. The TCR was taken from a man aged 18 to 30 with Graves' hyperthyroidism. The CDR3 is CARISGGNQPQHF. The CDR3 DNA is TGTGCCAGAATCTCGGGAGGCAATCAGCCCCAGCATTTT. The variable domain in full, with the rest retrieved from reference TRBV2 and TRBJ1-5, is EPEVTQTPSHQVTQMGQEVILRCVPISNHLYFYWYRQILGQKVEFLVSFYNNEISEKSEIFDDQFSVERPDGSNFTLKIRSTKLEDSAMYFCARISGGNQPQHFGDGTRLSIL.